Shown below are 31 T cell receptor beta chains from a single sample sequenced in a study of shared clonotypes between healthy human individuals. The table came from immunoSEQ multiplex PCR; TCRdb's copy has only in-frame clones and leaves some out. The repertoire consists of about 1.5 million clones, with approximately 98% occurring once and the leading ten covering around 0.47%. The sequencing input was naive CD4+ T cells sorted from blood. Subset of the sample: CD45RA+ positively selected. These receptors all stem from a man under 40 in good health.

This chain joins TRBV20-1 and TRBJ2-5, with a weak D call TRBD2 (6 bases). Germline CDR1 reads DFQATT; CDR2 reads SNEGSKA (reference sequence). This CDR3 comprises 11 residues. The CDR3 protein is CTSGSQETQYF. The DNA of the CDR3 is TGCACATCCGGGAGCCAAGAGACCCAGTACTTC.

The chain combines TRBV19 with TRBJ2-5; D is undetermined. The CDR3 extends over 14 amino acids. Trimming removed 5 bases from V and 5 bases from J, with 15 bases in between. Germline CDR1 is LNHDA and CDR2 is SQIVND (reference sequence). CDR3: CASSRVGILETQYF. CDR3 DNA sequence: TGTGCCAGTAGTCGCGTAGGGATTTTGGAGACCCAGTACTTC.

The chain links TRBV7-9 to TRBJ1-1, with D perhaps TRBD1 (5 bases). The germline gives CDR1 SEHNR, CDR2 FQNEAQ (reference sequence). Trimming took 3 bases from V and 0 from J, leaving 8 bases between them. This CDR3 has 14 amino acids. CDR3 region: CASSLDTMNTEAFF. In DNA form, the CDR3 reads TGTGCCAGCAGCTTGGACACGATGAACACTGAAGCTTTCTTT.

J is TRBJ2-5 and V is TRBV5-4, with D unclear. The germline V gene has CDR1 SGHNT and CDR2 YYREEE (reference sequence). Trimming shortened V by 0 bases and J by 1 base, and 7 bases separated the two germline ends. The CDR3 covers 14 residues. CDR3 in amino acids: CASSLALIQETQYF. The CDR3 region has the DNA TGTGCCAGCAGCTTGGCTTTAATCCAAGAGACCCAGTACTTC.

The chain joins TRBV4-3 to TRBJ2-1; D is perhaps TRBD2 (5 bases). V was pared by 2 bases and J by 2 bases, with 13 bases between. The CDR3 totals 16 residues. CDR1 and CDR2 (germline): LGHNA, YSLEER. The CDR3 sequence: CASSQTGVGAYNEQFF. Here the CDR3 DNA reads TGCGCCAGCAGCCAAACCGGGGTTGGGGCCTACAATGAGCAGTTCTTC.

CDR3 DNA: TGTGCCAGCAGCCAAGTTTCGTGGGGGGATCGTGGCTACACCTTC. Its protein product is CASSQVSWGDRGYTF. The chain uses TRBV14 and TRBJ1-2; D might be TRBD1 (5 bases). V was trimmed by 1 base and J by 7 bases, leaving 16 bases between them. The CDR3 spans 15 residues. CDR1 SGHDN and CDR2 FVKESK come from the germline V gene.

The CDR3 spells CASSLGPASNQPQHF. The CDR3 DNA sequence: TGTGCCAGCAGCTTGGGGCCGGCTAGCAATCAGCCCCAGCATTTT. This rearrangement joins TRBV5-4 to TRBJ1-5; unclear D gene. Germline CDR1 SGHNT, CDR2 YYREEE (reference sequence). The CDR3 spans 15 residues. Trimming took off 0 bases at V and 0 bases at J, with 7 bases between the two ends.

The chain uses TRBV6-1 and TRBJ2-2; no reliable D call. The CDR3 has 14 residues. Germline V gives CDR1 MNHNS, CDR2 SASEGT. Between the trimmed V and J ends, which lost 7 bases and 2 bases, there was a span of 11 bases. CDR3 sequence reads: CASTYDPNTGELFF. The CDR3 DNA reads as TGTGCCAGCACATACGACCCTAACACCGGGGAGCTGTTTTTT.

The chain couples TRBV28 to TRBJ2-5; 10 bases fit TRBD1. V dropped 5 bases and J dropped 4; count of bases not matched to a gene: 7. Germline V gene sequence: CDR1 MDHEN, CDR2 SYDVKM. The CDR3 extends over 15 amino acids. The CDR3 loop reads CASSVTGGAVETQYF. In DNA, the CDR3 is TGTGCCAGCAGTGTGACAGGGGGCGCGGTAGAGACCCAGTACTTC.

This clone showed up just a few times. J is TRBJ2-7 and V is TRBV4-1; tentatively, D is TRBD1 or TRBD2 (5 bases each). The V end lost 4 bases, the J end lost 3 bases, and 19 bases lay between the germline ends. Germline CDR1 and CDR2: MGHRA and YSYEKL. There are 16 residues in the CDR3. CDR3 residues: CASSRDGDHASYEQYF. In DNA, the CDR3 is TGCGCCAGCAGCCGGGATGGGGACCATGCCAGCTACGAGCAGTACTTC.

The CDR3 coding sequence is TGTGCCAGCAGCCCTGGGAGGGGAAGGGCCCAGTACTTC. Amino acids: CASSPGRGRAQYF. This chain connects TRBV6-5 to TRBJ2-5, with 7 bases fitting TRBD2. V shed 6 bases and J 9 bases; nucleotides not matched to a gene: 10. Germline-derived CDR1 and CDR2 are MNHEY and SVGAGI. This CDR3 has 13 residues.

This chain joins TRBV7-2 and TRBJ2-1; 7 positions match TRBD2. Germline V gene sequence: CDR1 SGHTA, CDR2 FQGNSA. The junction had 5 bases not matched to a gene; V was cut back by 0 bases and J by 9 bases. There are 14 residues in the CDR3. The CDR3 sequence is CASSLAGGPSEQFF. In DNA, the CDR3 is TGTGCCAGCAGCTTAGCGGGAGGGCCGTCTGAGCAGTTCTTC. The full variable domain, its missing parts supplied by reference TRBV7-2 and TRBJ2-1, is GAGVSQSPSNKVTEKGKDVELRCDPISGHTALYWYRQSLGQGLEFLIYFQGNSAPDKSGLPSDRFSAERTGGSVSTLTIQRTQQEDSAVYLCASSLAGGPSEQFFGPGTRLTVL.

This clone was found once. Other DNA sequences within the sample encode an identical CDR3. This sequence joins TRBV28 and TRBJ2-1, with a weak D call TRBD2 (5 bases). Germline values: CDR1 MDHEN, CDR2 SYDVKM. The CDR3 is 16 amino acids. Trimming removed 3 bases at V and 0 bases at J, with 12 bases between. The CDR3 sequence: CASSFYGGLSYNEQFF. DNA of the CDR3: TGTGCCAGCAGTTTCTATGGCGGACTCTCCTACAATGAGCAGTTCTTC.

In DNA form, the CDR3 reads TGTGCCAGCAGTGATAGGTTCAGATCAAACATTCAGTACTTC. It translates to CASSDRFRSNIQYF. The chain employs TRBV25-1 and TRBJ2-4; no definite D call. The CDR3 runs to 14 residues. V lost 3 bases, J lost 6 bases, and 12 bases lay in between. In germline, CDR1 is MGHDK, CDR2 SYGVNS.

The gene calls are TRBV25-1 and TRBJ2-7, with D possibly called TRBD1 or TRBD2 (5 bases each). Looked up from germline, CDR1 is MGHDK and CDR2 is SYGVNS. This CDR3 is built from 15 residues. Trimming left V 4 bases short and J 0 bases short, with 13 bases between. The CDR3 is CASSANPGPSYEQYF. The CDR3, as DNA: TGTGCCAGCAGTGCAAATCCGGGACCCTCCTACGAGCAGTACTTC.

The CDR3 protein is CASSGGLPYEQYF. The CDR3 coding sequence is TGTGCCAGCAGCGGAGGACTGCCGTACGAGCAGTACTTC. The chain recombines TRBV7-9 with TRBJ2-7; weak D call: TRBD2 (5 bases). Trimming took 5 bases from V and 4 from J, leaving 12 bases between them. The germline V gene encodes CDR1 SEHNR and CDR2 FQNEAQ (reference sequence). There are 13 residues in the CDR3. Full variable domain (missing parts from reference TRBV7-9 and TRBJ2-7): DTGVSQNPRHKITKRGQNVTFRCDPISEHNRLYWYRQTLGQGPEFLTYFQNEAQLEKSRLLSDRFSAERPKGSFSTLEIQRTEQGDSAMYLCASSGGLPYEQYFGPGTRLTVT.

CDR3 sequence: CASSPLGNPDTQYF. Written as DNA, the CDR3 is TGTGCCAGCAGCCCCCTCGGGAACCCAGATACGCAGTATTTT. The genes are TRBV14 and TRBJ2-3, with a tentative D call TRBD2 (5 bases). The V end lost 4 bases, the J end lost 4 bases, and 12 bases lay between the germline ends. The CDR3 covers 14 residues. The germline V gene encodes CDR1 SGHDN and CDR2 FVKESK.

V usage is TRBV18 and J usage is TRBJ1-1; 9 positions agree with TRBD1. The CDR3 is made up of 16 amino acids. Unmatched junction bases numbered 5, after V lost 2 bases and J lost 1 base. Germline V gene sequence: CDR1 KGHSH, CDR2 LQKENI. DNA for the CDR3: TGTGCCAGCTCACCAAGGGACAGGGTGAGGAACACTGAAGCTTTCTTT. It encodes CASSPRDRVRNTEAFF.

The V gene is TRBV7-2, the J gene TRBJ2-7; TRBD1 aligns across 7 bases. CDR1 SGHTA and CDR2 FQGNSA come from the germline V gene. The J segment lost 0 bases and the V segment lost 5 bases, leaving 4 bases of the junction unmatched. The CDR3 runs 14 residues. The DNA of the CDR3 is TGTGCCAGCAGCCCGTGGACAGGCTCCTACGAGCAGTACTTC. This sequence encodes CASSPWTGSYEQYF.

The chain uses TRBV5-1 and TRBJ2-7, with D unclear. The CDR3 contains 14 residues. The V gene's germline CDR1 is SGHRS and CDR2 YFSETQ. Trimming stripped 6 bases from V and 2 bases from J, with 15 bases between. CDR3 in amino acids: CASTPGLGPYEQYF. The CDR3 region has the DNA TGCGCCAGCACACCGGGCCTGGGCCCCTACGAGCAGTACTTC. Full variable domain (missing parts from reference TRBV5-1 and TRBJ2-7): KAGVTQTPRYLIKTRGQQVTLSCSPISGHRSVSWYQQTPGQGLQFLFEYFSETQRNKGNFPGRFSGRQFSNSRSEMNVSTLELGDSALYLCASTPGLGPYEQYFGPGTRLTVT.

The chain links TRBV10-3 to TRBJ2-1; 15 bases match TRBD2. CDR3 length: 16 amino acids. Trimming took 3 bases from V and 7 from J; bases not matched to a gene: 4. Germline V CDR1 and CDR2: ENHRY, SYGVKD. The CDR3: CAISERGTSGRNEQFF. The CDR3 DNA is TGTGCCATCAGTGAAAGGGGGACTAGCGGGAGGAATGAGCAGTTCTTC.

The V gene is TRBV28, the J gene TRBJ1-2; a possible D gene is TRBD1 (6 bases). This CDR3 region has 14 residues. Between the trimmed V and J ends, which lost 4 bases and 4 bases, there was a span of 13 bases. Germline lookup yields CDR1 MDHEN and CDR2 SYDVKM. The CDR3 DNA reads TGTGCCAGCAGTTCCCGGGGGGCGGTCTATGGCTACACCTTC. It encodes CASSSRGAVYGYTF.

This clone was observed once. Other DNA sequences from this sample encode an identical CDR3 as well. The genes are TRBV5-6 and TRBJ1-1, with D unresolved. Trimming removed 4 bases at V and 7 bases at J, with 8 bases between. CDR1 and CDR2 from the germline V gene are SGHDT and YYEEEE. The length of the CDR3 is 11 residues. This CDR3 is CASSLSGEAFF. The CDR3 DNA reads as TGTGCCAGCAGCCTCAGCGGTGAAGCTTTCTTT.

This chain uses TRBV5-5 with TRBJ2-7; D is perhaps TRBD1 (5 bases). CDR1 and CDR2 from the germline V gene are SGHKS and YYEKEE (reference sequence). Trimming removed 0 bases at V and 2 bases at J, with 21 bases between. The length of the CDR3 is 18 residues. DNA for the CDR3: TGTGCCAGCAGCTTGGGACCCCCGACAGTTGACTTGACCTACGAGCAGTACTTC. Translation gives CASSLGPPTVDLTYEQYF.

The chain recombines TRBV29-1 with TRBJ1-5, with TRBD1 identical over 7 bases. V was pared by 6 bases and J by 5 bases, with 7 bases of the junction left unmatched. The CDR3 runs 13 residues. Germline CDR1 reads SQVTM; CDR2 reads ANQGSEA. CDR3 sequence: CSVRRDRDQPQHF. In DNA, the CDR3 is TGCAGCGTGCGTCGGGACAGAGATCAGCCCCAGCATTTT.

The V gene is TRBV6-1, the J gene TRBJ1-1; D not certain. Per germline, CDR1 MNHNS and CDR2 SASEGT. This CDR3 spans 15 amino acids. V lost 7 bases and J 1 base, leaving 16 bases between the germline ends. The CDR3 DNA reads TGTGCCAGCACTCACCGCGGGTTGGCGAACACTGAAGCTTTCTTT. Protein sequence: CASTHRGLANTEAFF.

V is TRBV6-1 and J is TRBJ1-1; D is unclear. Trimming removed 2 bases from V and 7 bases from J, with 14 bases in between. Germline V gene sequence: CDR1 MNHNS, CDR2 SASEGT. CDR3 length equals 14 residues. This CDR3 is CASSESGPTREAFF. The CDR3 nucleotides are TGTGCCAGCAGTGAATCGGGTCCCACACGTGAAGCTTTCTTT.

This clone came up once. The DNA for the CDR3 is TGTGCCAGCAGCTCCCGAGTGGGGCAGGAGACCCAGTACTTC. This translates into CASSSRVGQETQYF. The chain employs TRBV7-2 and TRBJ2-5, with TRBD1 as a possible D gene (5 bases). CDR1 SGHTA and CDR2 FQGNSA come from the germline V gene. The germline V and J ends were trimmed by 4 bases and 5 bases, with 14 bases remaining between them. The CDR3 loop spans 14 amino acids.

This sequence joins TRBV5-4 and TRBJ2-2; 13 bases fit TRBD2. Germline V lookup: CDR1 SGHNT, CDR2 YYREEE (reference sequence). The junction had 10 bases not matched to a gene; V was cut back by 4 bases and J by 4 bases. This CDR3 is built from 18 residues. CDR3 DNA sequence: TGTGCCAGCAGCCCTCAGACTAGCGGGAGGTTCGGCACCGGGGAGCTGTTTTTT. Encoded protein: CASSPQTSGRFGTGELFF.

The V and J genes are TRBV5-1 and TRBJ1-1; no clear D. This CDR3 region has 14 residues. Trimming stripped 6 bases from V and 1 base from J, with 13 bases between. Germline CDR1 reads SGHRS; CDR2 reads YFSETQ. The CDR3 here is CASTALNRNTEAFF. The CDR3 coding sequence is TGCGCCAGCACTGCACTCAACAGGAACACTGAAGCTTTCTTT. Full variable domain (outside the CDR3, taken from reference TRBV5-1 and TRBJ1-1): KAGVTQTPRYLIKTRGQQVTLSCSPISGHRSVSWYQQTPGQGLQFLFEYFSETQRNKGNFPGRFSGRQFSNSRSEMNVSTLELGDSALYLCASTALNRNTEAFFGQGTRLTVV.

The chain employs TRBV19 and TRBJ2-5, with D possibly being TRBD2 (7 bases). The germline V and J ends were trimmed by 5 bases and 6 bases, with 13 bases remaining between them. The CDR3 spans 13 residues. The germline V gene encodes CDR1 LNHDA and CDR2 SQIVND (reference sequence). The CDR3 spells CASSDGGRKTQYF. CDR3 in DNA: TGTGCCAGTAGTGACGGGGGGCGGAAGACCCAGTACTTC.